This is a list of T cell receptor beta chains from one sample in a study of beta chain features in type 1 diabetes. Clones were read by immunoSEQ multiplex PCR, and TCRdb kept only the in-frame ones, dropping some. This table has roughly 24,000 clones, 55% to 75% appearing once. Sequencing was performed on Tregs from blood. Receptors were obtained from a young man with type 1 diabetes. Each CDR3 is given with its conserved first and last residue. The D gene is left open where the match is weak. Clone size is not always given. Where it is, it says once, few, many or a class for expanded clones.

j_call: TRBJ1-1
clone_size: -
d_call: TRBD1
v_call: TRBV4-3
cdr3_aa: CASSPRTGPTEAFF
cdr3_nt: TGCGCCAGCAGCCCTCGGACAGGGCCCACTGAAGCTTTCTTT

j_call: TRBJ2-7
clone_size: -
d_call: -
v_call: TRBV21-1
cdr3_aa: CASSKGTAGSYEQYF
cdr3_nt: TGTGCCAGCAGCAAAGGGACTGCGGGGAGCTACGAGCAGTACTTC

j_call: TRBJ2-7
clone_size: -
d_call: -
v_call: TRBV6-5
cdr3_aa: CASSGLTYEQYF
cdr3_nt: TGTGCCAGCAGTGGACTAACCTACGAGCAGTACTTC

j_call: TRBJ2-1
clone_size: -
d_call: -
v_call: TRBV25-1
cdr3_aa: CASSERLEQFF
cdr3_nt: TGTGCCAGCAGTGAGAGACTCGAGCAGTTCTTC

j_call: TRBJ2-1
clone_size: -
d_call: -
v_call: TRBV7-8
cdr3_aa: CASSEAWFKYNEQFF
cdr3_nt: TGTGCCAGCAGCGAGGCATGGTTTAAGTACAATGAGCAGTTCTTC

j_call: TRBJ2-3
clone_size: -
d_call: -
v_call: TRBV6-6
cdr3_aa: CASSSLYDTQYF
cdr3_nt: TGTGCCAGCAGTTCCCTCTATGATACGCAGTATTTT

j_call: TRBJ2-4
clone_size: few
d_call: -
v_call: TRBV29-1
cdr3_aa: CSVVADIQYF
cdr3_nt: TGCAGCGTTGTGGCGGACATTCAGTACTTC

j_call: TRBJ1-1
clone_size: -
d_call: TRBD1
v_call: TRBV27
cdr3_aa: CASSLNDFAFKGQQNTEAFF
cdr3_nt: TGTGCCAGCAGCCTCAACGACTTTGCCTTCAAGGGACAGCAGAACACTGAAGCTTTCTTT

j_call: TRBJ1-2
clone_size: -
d_call: -
v_call: TRBV4-3
cdr3_aa: CASSQERFLGYTF
cdr3_nt: TGCGCCAGCAGCCAAGAGAGGTTCCTTGGCTACACCTTC

j_call: TRBJ1-1
clone_size: -
d_call: TRBD1
v_call: TRBV18
cdr3_aa: CASSPRGQGTEAFF
cdr3_nt: TGTGCCAGCTCACCAAGGGGGCAGGGGACTGAAGCTTTCTTT

j_call: TRBJ2-4
clone_size: -
d_call: TRBD1
v_call: TRBV6-5
cdr3_aa: CASRDRGHIQYF
cdr3_nt: TGTGCCAGCAGGGACAGGGGCCACATTCAGTACTTC

j_call: TRBJ1-6
clone_size: -
d_call: TRBD1
v_call: TRBV28
cdr3_aa: CAHRDSYNSPLHF
cdr3_nt: TGTGCCCACCGGGACAGTTATAATTCACCCCTCCACTTT

j_call: TRBJ2-3
clone_size: -
d_call: TRBD1
v_call: TRBV19
cdr3_aa: CASKGQGSDTQYF
cdr3_nt: TGTGCCAGTAAGGGACAGGGATCAGATACGCAGTATTTT

j_call: TRBJ2-2
clone_size: -
d_call: -
v_call: TRBV4-1
cdr3_aa: CASSQDPGTLTGELFF
cdr3_nt: TGCGCCAGCAGCCAAGATCCTGGGACTCTCACCGGGGAGCTGTTTTTT

j_call: TRBJ2-7
clone_size: -
d_call: -
v_call: TRBV28
cdr3_aa: CASSPGTGYEQYF
cdr3_nt: TGTGCCAGCAGTCCCGGGACTGGCTACGAGCAGTACTTC

j_call: TRBJ2-2
clone_size: -
d_call: TRBD2
v_call: TRBV6-5
cdr3_aa: CASSYSGTRGGELFF
cdr3_nt: TGTGCCAGCAGTTACTCGGGGACTAGAGGCGGGGAGCTGTTTTTT

j_call: TRBJ1-2
clone_size: once
d_call: -
v_call: TRBV9
cdr3_aa: CASSVEGQGRGYGYTF
cdr3_nt: TGTGCCAGCAGCGTAGAGGGTCAGGGCCGCGGCTATGGCTACACCTTC

j_call: TRBJ2-4
clone_size: once
d_call: TRBD2
v_call: TRBV6-1
cdr3_aa: CASRLAGGINIQYF
cdr3_nt: TGTGCCAGCCGACTAGCGGGAGGTATTAACATTCAGTACTTC

j_call: TRBJ2-5
clone_size: -
d_call: TRBD2
v_call: TRBV7-2
cdr3_aa: CASSLRLAGTQYF
cdr3_nt: TGTGCCAGCAGCTTACGGCTAGCGGGGACCCAGTACTTC

j_call: TRBJ1-4
clone_size: -
d_call: -
v_call: TRBV6-1
cdr3_aa: CASSETAYNEKLFF
cdr3_nt: TGTGCCAGCAGTGAGACAGCCTACAATGAAAAACTGTTTTTT

j_call: TRBJ1-4
clone_size: -
d_call: TRBD1
v_call: TRBV11-2
cdr3_aa: CASSSIWTGGNEKLFF
cdr3_nt: TGTGCCAGCAGCTCAATTTGGACAGGGGGCAATGAAAAACTGTTTTTT

j_call: TRBJ2-7
clone_size: -
d_call: -
v_call: TRBV4-3
cdr3_aa: CASSQALTGEQYF
cdr3_nt: TGCGCCAGCAGCCAAGCCCTAACGGGGGAGCAGTACTTC

j_call: TRBJ2-2
clone_size: few
d_call: TRBD1
v_call: TRBV7-9
cdr3_aa: CASSFLGTGPSGELFF
cdr3_nt: TGTGCCAGCAGCTTTCTCGGGACAGGGCCGTCCGGGGAGCTGTTTTTT

j_call: TRBJ2-7
clone_size: -
d_call: -
v_call: TRBV10-3
cdr3_aa: CAISELSYEQYF
cdr3_nt: TGTGCCATCAGTGAGTTGAGCTACGAGCAGTACTTC

j_call: TRBJ2-4
clone_size: -
d_call: TRBD1
v_call: TRBV12-5
cdr3_aa: CASGSPFGGQTSLAKNIQYF
cdr3_nt: TGTGCTAGTGGATCACCCTTTGGGGGACAGACCTCTCTAGCCAAAAACATTCAGTACTTC

j_call: TRBJ2-7
clone_size: few
d_call: TRBD2
v_call: TRBV29-1
cdr3_aa: CSVRTGTSGSYEQYF
cdr3_nt: TGCAGCGTTAGAACCGGGACTAGCGGAAGCTACGAGCAGTACTTC

j_call: TRBJ2-5
clone_size: -
d_call: -
v_call: TRBV11-3
cdr3_aa: CASSLGPVQETQYF
cdr3_nt: TGTGCCAGCAGCTTAGGTCCAGTCCAAGAGACCCAGTACTTC

j_call: TRBJ1-5
clone_size: -
d_call: -
v_call: TRBV28
cdr3_aa: CASSLGGSRSNQPQHF
cdr3_nt: TGTGCCAGCAGTTTAGGAGGGAGTAGAAGCAATCAGCCCCAGCATTTT

j_call: TRBJ2-1
clone_size: -
d_call: -
v_call: TRBV6-1
cdr3_aa: CASSEVGGKQFF
cdr3_nt: TGTGCCAGCAGTGAAGTGGGGGGAAAGCAGTTCTTC

j_call: TRBJ2-7
clone_size: -
d_call: -
v_call: TRBV30
cdr3_aa: CAWISSRYEQYF
cdr3_nt: TGTGCCTGGATCTCCTCTCGCTACGAGCAGTACTTC

j_call: TRBJ2-7
clone_size: -
d_call: -
v_call: TRBV5-4
cdr3_aa: CASSLAWGRTYEQYF
cdr3_nt: TGTGCCAGCAGCTTGGCATGGGGCAGAACCTACGAGCAGTACTTC

j_call: TRBJ1-2
clone_size: -
d_call: TRBD1
v_call: TRBV11-2
cdr3_aa: CASSLLQGPLGYTF
cdr3_nt: TGTGCCAGCAGCTTGTTACAGGGGCCACTTGGCTACACCTTC

j_call: TRBJ2-1
clone_size: few
d_call: TRBD1
v_call: TRBV30
cdr3_aa: CAWELGTGPYNEQFF
cdr3_nt: TGTGCCTGGGAACTTGGGACAGGGCCCTACAATGAGCAGTTCTTC

j_call: TRBJ1-5
clone_size: few
d_call: -
v_call: TRBV5-1
cdr3_aa: CASSLEAGTQPQHF
cdr3_nt: TGCGCCAGCAGCTTGGAGGCGGGAACTCAGCCCCAGCATTTT

j_call: TRBJ1-1
clone_size: -
d_call: -
v_call: TRBV9
cdr3_aa: CASSVDAGEYTEAFF
cdr3_nt: TGTGCCAGCAGCGTAGATGCAGGGGAGTACACTGAAGCTTTCTTT

j_call: TRBJ1-2
clone_size: few
d_call: -
v_call: TRBV30
cdr3_aa: CAWSVFESRSYTF
cdr3_nt: TGTGCCTGGAGTGTATTTGAATCGAGGAGCTACACCTTC

j_call: TRBJ1-2
clone_size: -
d_call: -
v_call: TRBV4-2
cdr3_aa: CASSPHRDHYGYTF
cdr3_nt: TGTGCCAGCAGCCCCCACAGGGATCACTATGGCTACACCTTC

j_call: TRBJ2-3
clone_size: -
d_call: TRBD2
v_call: TRBV7-8
cdr3_aa: CASSPTAGLAPSTDTQYF
cdr3_nt: TGTGCCAGCAGCCCCACAGCGGGACTAGCGCCTAGCACAGATACGCAGTATTTT

j_call: TRBJ1-5
clone_size: -
d_call: TRBD1
v_call: TRBV6-1
cdr3_aa: CASSDYRGDQPQHF
cdr3_nt: TGTGCCAGCAGTGATTACAGGGGTGATCAGCCCCAGCATTTT

j_call: TRBJ1-4
clone_size: -
d_call: -
v_call: TRBV6-6
cdr3_aa: CASSHPGQGRGEKLFF
cdr3_nt: TGTGCCAGCAGTCATCCGGGACAAGGGAGGGGCGAAAAACTGTTTTTT

j_call: TRBJ2-1
clone_size: few
d_call: TRBD2
v_call: TRBV11-2
cdr3_aa: CASSLISGGANEQFF
cdr3_nt: TGTGCCAGCAGCTTAATTAGCGGGGGGGCCAATGAGCAGTTCTTC

j_call: TRBJ2-2
clone_size: -
d_call: -
v_call: TRBV25-1
cdr3_aa: CATQRGGRAGELFF
cdr3_nt: TGTGCCACCCAAAGGGGTGGTAGGGCCGGGGAGCTGTTTTTT

j_call: TRBJ1-5
clone_size: -
d_call: -
v_call: TRBV29-1
cdr3_aa: CSGGGGRDIDNQPQHF
cdr3_nt: TGCAGCGGAGGCGGGGGGCGTGATATTGACAATCAGCCCCAGCATTTT

j_call: TRBJ1-1
clone_size: -
d_call: TRBD1
v_call: TRBV7-9
cdr3_aa: CASSAQGALTEAFF
cdr3_nt: TGTGCCAGCAGCGCACAGGGGGCGCTTACTGAAGCTTTCTTT

j_call: TRBJ2-2
clone_size: -
d_call: -
v_call: TRBV5-1
cdr3_aa: CASSLSWTVKNTGELFF
cdr3_nt: TGCGCCAGCAGCTTATCATGGACAGTCAAGAACACCGGGGAGCTGTTTTTT